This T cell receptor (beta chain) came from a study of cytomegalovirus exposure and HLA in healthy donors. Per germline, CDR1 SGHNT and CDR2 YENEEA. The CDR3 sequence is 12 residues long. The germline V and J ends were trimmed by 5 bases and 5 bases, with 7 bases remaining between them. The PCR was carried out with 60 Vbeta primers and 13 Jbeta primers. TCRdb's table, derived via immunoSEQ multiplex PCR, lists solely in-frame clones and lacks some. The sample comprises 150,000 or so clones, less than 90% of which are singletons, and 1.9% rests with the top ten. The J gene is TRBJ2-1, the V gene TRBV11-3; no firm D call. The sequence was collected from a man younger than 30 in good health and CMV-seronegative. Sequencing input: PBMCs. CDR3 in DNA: TGTGCCAGCAGCCCCGAGAACAATGAGCAGTTCTTC. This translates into CASSPENNEQFF.